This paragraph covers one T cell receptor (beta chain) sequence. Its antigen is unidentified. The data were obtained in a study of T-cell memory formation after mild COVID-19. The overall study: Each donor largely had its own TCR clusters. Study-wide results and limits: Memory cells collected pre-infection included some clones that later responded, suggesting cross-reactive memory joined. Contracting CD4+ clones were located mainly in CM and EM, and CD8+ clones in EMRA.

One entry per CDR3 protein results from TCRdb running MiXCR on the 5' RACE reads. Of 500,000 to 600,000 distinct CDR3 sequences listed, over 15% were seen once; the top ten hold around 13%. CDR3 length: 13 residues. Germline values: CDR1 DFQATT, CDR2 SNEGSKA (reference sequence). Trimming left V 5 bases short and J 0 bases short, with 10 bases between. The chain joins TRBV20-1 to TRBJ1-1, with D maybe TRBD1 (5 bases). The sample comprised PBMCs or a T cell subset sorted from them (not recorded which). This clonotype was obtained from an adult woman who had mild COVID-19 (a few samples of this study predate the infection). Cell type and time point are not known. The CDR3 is CSAWGTMNTEAFF. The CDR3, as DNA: TGCAGTGCTTGGGGCACCATGAACACTGAAGCTTTCTTT.